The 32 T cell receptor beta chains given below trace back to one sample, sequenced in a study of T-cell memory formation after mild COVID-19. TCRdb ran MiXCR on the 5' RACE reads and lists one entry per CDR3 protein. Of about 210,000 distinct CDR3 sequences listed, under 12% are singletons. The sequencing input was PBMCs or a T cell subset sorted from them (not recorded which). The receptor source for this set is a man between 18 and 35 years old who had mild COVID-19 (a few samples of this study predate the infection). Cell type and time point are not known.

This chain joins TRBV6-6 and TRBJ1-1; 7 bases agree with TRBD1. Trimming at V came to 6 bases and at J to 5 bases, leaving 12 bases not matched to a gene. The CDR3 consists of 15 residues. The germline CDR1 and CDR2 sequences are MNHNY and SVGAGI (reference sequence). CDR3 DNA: TGTGCCAGCAGCCGACCCCAGGGGGTACGGACTGAAGCTTTCTTT. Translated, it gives CASSRPQGVRTEAFF.

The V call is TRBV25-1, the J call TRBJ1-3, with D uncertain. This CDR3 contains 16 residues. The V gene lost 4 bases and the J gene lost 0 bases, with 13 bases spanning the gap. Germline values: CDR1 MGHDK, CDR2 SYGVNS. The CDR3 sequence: CASSGNTPVSGNTIYF. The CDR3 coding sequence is TGTGCCAGCAGTGGGAATACTCCTGTCTCTGGAAACACCATATATTTT.

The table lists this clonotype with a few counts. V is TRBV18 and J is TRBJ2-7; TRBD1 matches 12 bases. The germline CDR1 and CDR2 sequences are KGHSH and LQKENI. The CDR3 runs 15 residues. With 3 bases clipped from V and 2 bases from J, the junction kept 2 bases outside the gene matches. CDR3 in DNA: TGTGCCAGCTCACCGGGACAGGGGGCGACCTACGAGCAGTACGTC. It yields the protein CASSPGQGATYEQYV.

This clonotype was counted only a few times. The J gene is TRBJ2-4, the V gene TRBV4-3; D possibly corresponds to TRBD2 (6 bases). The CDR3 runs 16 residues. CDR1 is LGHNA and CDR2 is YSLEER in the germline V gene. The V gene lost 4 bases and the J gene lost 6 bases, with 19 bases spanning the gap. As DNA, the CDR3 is TGCGCCAGCAGCCCCGCGGAGGGGCTACTCGGAAACATTCAGTACTTC. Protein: CASSPAEGLLGNIQYF.

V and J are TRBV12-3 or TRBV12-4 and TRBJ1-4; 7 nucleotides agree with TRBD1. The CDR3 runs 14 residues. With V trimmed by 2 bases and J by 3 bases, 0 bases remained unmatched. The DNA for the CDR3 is TGTGCCAGCAGTTTAAGGGGGCCTAATGAAAAACTGTTTTTT. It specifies CASSLRGPNEKLFF.

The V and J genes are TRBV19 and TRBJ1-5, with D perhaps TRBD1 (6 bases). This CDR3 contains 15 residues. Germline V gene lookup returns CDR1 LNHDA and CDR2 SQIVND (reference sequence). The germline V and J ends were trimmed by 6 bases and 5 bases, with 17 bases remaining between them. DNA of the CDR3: TGTGCCAGTAGCCGTCGGGGGGCGGGGGATCAGCCCCAGCATTTT. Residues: CASSRRGAGDQPQHF.

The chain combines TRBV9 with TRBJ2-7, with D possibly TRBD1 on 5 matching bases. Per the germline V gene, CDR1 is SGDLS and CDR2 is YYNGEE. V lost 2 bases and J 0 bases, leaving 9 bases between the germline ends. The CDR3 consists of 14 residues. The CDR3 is CASSVGHRSYEQYV. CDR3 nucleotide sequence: TGTGCCAGCAGCGTCGGACATCGCTCCTACGAGCAGTACGTC.

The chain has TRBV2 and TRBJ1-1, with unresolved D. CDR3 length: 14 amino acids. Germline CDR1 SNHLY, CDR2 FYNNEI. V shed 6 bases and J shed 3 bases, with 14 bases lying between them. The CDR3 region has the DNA TGTGCCAGCAGCGGAGGAGGTAGGGACACTGAAGCTTTCTTT. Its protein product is CASSGGGRDTEAFF. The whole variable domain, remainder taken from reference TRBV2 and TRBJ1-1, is EPEVTQTPSHQVTQMGQEVILRCVPISNHLYFYWYRQILGQKVEFLVSFYNNEISEKSEIFDDQFSVERPDGSNFTLKIRSTKLEDSAMYFCASSGGGRDTEAFFGQGTRLTVV.

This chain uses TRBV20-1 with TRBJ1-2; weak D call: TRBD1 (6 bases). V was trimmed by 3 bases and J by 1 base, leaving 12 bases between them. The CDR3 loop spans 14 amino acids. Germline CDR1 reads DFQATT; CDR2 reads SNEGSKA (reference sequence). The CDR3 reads CSASLKGGNYGYTF. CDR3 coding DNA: TGCAGTGCTAGCCTAAAGGGGGGTAACTATGGCTACACCTTC.

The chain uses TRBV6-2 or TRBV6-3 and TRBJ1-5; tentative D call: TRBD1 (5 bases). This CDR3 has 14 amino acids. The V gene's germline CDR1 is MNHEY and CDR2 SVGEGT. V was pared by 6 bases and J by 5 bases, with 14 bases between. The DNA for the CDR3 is TGTGCCAGCAGACCCCCGGGGGGACATCAGCCCCAGCATTTT. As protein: CASRPPGGHQPQHF.

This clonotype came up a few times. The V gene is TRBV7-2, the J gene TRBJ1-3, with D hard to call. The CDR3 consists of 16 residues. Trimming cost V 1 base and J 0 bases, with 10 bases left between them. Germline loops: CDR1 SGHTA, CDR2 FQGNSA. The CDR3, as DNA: TGTGCCAGCAGCTTAGGTTTCTGGGGCTCTGGAAACACCATATATTTT. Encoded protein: CASSLGFWGSGNTIYF.

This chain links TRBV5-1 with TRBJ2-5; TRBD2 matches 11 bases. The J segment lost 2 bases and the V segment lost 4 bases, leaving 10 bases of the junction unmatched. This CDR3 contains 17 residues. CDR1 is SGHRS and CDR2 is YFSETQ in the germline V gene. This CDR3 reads CASSPNWLAGGQETQYF. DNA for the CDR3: TGCGCCAGCAGCCCGAATTGGCTAGCGGGGGGACAAGAGACCCAGTACTTC.

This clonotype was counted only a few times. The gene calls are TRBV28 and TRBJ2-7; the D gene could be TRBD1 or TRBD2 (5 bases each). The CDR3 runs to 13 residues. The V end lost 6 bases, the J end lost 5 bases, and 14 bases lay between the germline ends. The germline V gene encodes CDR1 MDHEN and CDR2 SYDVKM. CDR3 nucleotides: TGTGCCAGCAGCGGGACGGCTCCTGACGAGCAGTACGTC. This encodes CASSGTAPDEQYV.

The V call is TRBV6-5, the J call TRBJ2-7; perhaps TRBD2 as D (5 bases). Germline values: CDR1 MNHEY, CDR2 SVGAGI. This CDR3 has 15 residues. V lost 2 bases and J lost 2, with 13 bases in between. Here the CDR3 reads CASSYVRGYAYEQYF. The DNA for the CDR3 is TGTGCCAGCAGTTACGTCCGGGGTTATGCCTACGAGCAGTACTTC.

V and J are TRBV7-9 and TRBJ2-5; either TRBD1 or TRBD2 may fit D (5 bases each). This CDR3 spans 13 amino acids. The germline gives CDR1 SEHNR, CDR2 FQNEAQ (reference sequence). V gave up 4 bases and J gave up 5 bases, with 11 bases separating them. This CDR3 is CASSSRDGETQYF. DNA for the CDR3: TGTGCCAGCAGCTCCCGGGACGGGGAGACCCAGTACTTC.

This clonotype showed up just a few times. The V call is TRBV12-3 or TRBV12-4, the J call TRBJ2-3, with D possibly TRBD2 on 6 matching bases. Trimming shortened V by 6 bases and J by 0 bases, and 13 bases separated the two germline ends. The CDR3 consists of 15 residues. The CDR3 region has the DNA TGTGCCAGCAGAGCCCGGGGGTCTAGCACAGATACGCAGTATTTT. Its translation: CASRARGSSTDTQYF.

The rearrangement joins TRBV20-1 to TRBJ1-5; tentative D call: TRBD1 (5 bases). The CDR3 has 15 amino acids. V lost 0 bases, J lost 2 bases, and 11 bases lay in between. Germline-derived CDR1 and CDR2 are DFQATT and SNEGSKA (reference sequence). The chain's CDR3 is CSARDRTLGNQPQHF. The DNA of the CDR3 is TGCAGTGCTAGAGATAGGACATTGGGCAATCAGCCCCAGCATTTT.

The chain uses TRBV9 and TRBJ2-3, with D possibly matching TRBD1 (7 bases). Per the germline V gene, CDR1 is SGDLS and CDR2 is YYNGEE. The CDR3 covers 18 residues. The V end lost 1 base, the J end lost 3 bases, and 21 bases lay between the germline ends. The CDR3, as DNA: TGTGCCAGCAGCGTATCAGGGGGGCAGGTTTCTGGTACAGATACGCAGTATTTT. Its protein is CASSVSGGQVSGTDTQYF.

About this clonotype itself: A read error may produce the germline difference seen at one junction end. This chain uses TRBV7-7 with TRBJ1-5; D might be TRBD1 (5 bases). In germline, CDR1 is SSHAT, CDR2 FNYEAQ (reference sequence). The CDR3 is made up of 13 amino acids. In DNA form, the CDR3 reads TGTGCTAGCAGCCCAGGGTTCAATCAGCCCCAGCATTTT. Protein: CASSPGFNQPQHF.

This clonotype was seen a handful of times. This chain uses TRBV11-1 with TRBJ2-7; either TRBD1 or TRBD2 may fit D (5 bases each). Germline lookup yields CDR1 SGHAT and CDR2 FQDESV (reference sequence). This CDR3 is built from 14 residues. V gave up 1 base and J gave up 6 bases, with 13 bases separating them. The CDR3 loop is CASSLERGGGEQYV. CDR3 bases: TGTGCCAGCAGCTTAGAAAGGGGCGGAGGCGAGCAGTACGTC.

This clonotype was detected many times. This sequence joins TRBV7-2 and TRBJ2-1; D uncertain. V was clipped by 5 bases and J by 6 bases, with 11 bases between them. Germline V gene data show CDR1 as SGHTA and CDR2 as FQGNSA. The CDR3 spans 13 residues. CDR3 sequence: CASSRFVGNEQFF. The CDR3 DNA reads TGTGCCAGCAGCCGTTTCGTGGGCAATGAGCAGTTCTTC.

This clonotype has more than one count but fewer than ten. The CDR3 protein is CASGRDRGLDGYTF. The CDR3 DNA follows: TGTGCTAGTGGCAGGGACAGGGGCCTGGATGGCTACACCTTC. V gene TRBV12-5 combines with J gene TRBJ1-2; TRBD1 aligns across 10 bases. This CDR3 spans 14 amino acids. J lost 6 bases, V lost 6 bases, and 7 bases had no gene match. Germline assignment: CDR1 LGHNT and CDR2 FRNRAP.

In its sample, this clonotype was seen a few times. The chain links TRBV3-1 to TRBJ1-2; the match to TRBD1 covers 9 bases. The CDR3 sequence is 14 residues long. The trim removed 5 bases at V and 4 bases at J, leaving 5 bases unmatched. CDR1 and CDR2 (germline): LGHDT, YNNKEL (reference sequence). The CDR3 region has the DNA TGTGCCAGCAGCAAAGGGACAGGGTCCTATGGCTACACCTTC. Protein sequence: CASSKGTGSYGYTF.

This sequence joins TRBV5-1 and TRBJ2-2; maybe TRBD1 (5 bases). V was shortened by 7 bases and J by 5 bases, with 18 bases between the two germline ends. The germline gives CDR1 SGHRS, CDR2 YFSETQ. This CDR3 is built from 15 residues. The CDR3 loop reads CASYLGLDATGELFF. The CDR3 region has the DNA TGCGCCAGCTACCTGGGGCTCGATGCTACCGGGGAGCTGTTTTTT.

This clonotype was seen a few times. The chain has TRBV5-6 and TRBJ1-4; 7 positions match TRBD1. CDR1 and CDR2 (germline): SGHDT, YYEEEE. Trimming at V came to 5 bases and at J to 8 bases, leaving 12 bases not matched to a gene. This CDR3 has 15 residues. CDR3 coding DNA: TGTGCCAGCAGTCCGGGAGGGACAGAGGACGAAAAACTGTTTTTT. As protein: CASSPGGTEDEKLFF.

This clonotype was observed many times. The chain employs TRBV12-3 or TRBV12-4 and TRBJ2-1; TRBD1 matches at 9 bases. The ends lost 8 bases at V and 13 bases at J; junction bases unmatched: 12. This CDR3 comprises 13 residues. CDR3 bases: TGTGCCAGCGAAAACCGGGACAGGGCCCACCAGTTCTTC. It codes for CASENRDRAHQFF.

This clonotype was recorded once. CDR3 amino acids: CASSLQRGYTDTQYF. The CDR3 nucleotides read TGTGCCAGCAGCTTACAACGGGGCTACACAGATACGCAGTATTTT. The chain is built from TRBV7-2 and TRBJ2-3; D is tentatively TRBD1 or TRBD2 (5 bases each). The ends were cut back, 2 bases at V and 2 bases at J, with 11 bases in the middle. Looked up from germline, CDR1 is SGHTA and CDR2 is FQGNSA. The CDR3 is made up of 15 amino acids.

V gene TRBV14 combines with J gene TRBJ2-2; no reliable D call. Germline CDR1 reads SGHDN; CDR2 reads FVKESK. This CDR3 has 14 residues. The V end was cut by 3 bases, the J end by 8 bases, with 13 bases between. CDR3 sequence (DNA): TGTGCCAGCAGCCACAGGATCGGGCGAGGGGAGCTGTTTTTT. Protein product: CASSHRIGRGELFF. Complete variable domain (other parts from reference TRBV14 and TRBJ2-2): EAGVTQFPSHSVIEKGQTVTLRCDPISGHDNLYWYRRVMGKEIKFLLHFVKESKQDESGMPNNRFLAERTGGTYSTLKVQPAELEDSGVYFCASSHRIGRGELFFGEGSRLTVL.

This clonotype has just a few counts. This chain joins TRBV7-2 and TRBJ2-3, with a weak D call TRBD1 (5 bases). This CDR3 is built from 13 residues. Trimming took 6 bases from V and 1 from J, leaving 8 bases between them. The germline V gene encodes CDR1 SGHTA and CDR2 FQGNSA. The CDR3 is CASRQGGTDTQYF. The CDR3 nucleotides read TGTGCCAGCAGACAAGGGGGCACAGATACGCAGTATTTT.

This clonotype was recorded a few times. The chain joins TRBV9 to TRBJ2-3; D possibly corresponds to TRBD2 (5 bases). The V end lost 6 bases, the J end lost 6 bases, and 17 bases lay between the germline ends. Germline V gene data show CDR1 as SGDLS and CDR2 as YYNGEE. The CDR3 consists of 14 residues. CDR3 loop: CASTATLIADTQYF. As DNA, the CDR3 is TGTGCCAGCACCGCGACCCTTATAGCGGATACGCAGTATTTT.

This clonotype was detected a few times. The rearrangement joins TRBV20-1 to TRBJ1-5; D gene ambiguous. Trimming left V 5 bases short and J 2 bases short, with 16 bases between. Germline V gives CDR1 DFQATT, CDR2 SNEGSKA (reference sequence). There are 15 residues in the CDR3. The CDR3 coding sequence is TGCAGTGCTGGTAGACCCGCCCGGGGCAATCAGCCCCAGCATTTT. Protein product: CSAGRPARGNQPQHF.

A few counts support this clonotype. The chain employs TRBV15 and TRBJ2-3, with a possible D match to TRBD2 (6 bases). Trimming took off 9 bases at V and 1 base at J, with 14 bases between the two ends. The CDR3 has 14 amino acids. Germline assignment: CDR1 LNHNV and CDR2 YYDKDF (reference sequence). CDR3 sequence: CATGLSGGTDTQYF. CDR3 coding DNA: TGTGCCACAGGGCTCTCGGGGGGCACAGATACGCAGTATTTT.